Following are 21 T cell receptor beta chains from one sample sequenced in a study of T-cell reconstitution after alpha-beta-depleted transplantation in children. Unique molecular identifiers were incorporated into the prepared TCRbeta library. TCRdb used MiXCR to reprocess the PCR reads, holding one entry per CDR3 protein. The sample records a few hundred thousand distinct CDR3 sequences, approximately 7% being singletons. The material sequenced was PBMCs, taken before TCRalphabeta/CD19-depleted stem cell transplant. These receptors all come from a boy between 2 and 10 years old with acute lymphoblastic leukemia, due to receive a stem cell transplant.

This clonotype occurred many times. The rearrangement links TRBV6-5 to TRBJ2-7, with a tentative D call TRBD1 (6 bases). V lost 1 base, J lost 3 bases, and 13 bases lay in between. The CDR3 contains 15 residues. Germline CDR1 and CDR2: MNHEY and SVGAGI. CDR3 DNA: TGTGCCAGCAGTTACTTACCCTTGGACAGCTACGAGCAGTACTTC. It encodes CASSYLPLDSYEQYF.

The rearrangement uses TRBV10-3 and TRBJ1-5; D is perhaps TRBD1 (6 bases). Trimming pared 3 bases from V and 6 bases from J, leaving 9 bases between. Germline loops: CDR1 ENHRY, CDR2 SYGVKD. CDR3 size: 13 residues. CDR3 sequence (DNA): TGTGCCATCAGTGAAGGGGGAGGTCAGCCCCAGCATTTT. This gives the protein CAISEGGGQPQHF.

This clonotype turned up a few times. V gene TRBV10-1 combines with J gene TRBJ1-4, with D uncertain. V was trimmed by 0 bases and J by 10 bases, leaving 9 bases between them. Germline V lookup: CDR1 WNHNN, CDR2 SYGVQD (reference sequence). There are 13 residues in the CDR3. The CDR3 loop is CASSESFGGKLFF. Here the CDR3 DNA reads TGCGCCAGCAGTGAGTCCTTCGGTGGAAAACTGTTTTTT.

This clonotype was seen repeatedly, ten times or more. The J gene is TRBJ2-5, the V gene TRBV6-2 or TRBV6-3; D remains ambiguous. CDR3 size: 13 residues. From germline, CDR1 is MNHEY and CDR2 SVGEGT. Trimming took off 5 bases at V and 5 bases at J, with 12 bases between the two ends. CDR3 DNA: TGTGCCAGCAGTCCGCGCCTTGGGGAGACCCAGTACTTC. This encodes CASSPRLGETQYF.

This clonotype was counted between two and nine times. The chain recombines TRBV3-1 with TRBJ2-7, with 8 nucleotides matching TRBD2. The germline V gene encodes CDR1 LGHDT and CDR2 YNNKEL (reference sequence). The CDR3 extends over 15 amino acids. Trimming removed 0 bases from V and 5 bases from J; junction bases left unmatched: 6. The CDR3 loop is CASSQDLSGGHEQYF. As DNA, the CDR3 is TGTGCCAGCAGCCAAGACTTATCGGGGGGGCACGAGCAGTACTTC.

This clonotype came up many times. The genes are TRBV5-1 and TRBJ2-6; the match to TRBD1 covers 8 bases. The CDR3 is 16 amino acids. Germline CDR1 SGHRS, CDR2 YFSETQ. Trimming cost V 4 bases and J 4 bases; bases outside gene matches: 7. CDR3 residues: CASSPRGLGGANVLTF. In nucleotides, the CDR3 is TGCGCCAGCAGCCCCAGGGGGCTAGGAGGGGCCAACGTCCTGACTTTC.

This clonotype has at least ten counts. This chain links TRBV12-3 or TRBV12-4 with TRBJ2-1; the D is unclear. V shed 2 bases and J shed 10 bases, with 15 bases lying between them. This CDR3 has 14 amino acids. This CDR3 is CASSLSARINEQFF. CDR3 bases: TGTGCCAGCAGTTTAAGTGCTAGAATCAACGAGCAGTTCTTC.

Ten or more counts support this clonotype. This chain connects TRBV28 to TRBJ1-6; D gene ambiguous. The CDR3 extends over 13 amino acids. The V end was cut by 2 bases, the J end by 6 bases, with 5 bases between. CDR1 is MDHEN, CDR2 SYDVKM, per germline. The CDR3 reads CASSLQANSPLHF. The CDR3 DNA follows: TGTGCCAGCAGTTTACAGGCTAATTCACCCCTCCACTTT. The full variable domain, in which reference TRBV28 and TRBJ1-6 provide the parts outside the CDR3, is DVKVTQSSRYLVKRTGEKVFLECVQDMDHENMFWYRQDPGLGLRLIYFSYDVKMKEKGDIPEGYSVSREKKERFSLILESASTNQTSMYLCASSLQANSPLHFGNGTRLTVT.

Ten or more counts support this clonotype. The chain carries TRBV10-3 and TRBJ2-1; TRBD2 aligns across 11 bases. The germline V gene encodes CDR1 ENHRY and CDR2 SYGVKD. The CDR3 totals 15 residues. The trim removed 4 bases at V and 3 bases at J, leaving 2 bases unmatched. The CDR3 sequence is CAISAGLAGYNEQFF. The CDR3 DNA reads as TGTGCCATCAGTGCTGGACTAGCGGGCTACAATGAGCAGTTCTTC.

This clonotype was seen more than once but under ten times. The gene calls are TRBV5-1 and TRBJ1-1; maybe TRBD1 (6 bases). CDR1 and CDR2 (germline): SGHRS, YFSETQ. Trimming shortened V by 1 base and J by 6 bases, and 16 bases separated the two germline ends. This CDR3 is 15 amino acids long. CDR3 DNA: TGCGCCAGCAGCTTGTCCGAGGGGGGACGGGCTGAAGCTTTCTTT. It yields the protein CASSLSEGGRAEAFF. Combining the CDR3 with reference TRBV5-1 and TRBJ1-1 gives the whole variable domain KAGVTQTPRYLIKTRGQQVTLSCSPISGHRSVSWYQQTPGQGLQFLFEYFSETQRNKGNFPGRFSGRQFSNSRSEMNVSTLELGDSALYLCASSLSEGGRAEAFFGQGTRLTVV.

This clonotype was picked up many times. The CDR3 coding sequence is TGCGCCAGCAGCCTCTCCACGGATTACGAGCAGTACTTC. This sequence encodes CASSLSTDYEQYF. This sequence joins TRBV5-1 and TRBJ2-7; no definite D call. There are 13 residues in the CDR3. CDR1 and CDR2 from the germline V gene are SGHRS and YFSETQ. The germline V and J ends were trimmed by 4 bases and 4 bases, with 12 bases remaining between them.

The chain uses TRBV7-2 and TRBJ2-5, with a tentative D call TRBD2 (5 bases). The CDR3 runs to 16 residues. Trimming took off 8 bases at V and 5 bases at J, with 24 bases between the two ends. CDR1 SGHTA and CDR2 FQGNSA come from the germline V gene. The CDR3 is CASEGQGAWRSETQYF. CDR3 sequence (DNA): TGTGCCAGCGAGGGTCAAGGAGCTTGGAGGTCGGAGACCCAGTACTTC. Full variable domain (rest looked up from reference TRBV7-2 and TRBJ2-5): GAGVSQSPSNKVTEKGKDVELRCDPISGHTALYWYRQSLGQGLEFLIYFQGNSAPDKSGLPSDRFSAERTGGSVSTLTIQRTQQEDSAVYLCASEGQGAWRSETQYFGPGTRLLVL.

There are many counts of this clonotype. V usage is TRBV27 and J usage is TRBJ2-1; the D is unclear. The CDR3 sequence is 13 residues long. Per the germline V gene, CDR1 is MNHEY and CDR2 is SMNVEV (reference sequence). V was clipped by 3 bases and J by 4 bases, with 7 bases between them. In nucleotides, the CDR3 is TGTGCCAGCAGTTTGTCCGTATACAATGAGCAGTTCTTC. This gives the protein CASSLSVYNEQFF.

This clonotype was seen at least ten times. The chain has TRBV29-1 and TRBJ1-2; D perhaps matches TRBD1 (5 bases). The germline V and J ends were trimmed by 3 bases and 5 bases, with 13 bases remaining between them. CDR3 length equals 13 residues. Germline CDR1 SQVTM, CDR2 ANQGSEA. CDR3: CSVEGTRGYGYTF. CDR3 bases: TGCAGCGTTGAGGGGACTAGAGGTTATGGCTACACCTTC.

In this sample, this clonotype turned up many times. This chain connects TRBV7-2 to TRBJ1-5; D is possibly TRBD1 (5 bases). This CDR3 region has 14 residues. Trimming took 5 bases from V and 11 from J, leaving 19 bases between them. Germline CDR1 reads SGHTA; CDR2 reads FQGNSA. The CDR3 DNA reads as TGTGCCAGCAGCCCCACCCCGGGGGGTTTGACCCAGCATTTT. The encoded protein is CASSPTPGGLTQHF.

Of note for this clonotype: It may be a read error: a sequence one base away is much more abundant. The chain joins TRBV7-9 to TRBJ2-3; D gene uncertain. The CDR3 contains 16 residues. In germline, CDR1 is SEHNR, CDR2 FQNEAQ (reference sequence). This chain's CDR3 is CASSLVRAGSTDAQYF. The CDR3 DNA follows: TGTGCCAGCAGCTTAGTAAGGGCAGGCAGCACAGATGCGCAGTATTTT.

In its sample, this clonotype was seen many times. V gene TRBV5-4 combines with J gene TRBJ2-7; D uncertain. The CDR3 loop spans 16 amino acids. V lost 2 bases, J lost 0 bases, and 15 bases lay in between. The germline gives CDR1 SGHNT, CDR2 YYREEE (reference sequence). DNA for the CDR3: TGTGCCAGCAGCTTCGGTTTGGGTCTGAGCTCCTACGAGCAGTACTTC. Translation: CASSFGLGLSSYEQYF. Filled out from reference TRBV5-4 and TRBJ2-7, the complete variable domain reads ETGVTQSPTHLIKTRGQQVTLRCSSQSGHNTVSWYQQALGQGPQFIFQYYREEENGRGNFPPRFSGLQFPNYSSELNVNALELDDSALYLCASSFGLGLSSYEQYFGPGTRLTVT.

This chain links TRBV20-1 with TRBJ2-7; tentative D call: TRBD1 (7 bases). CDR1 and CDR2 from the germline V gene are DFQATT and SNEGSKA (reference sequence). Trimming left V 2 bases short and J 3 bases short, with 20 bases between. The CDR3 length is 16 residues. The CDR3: CSARRGKGALFYEQYF. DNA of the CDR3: TGCAGTGCTAGACGGGGGAAGGGGGCGCTTTTCTACGAGCAGTACTTC.

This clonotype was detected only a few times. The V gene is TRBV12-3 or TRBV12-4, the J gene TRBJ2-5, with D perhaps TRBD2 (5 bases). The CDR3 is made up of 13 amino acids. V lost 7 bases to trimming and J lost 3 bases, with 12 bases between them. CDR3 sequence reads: CASTPSGEETQYF. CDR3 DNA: TGTGCCAGCACCCCCAGCGGAGAAGAGACCCAGTACTTC.

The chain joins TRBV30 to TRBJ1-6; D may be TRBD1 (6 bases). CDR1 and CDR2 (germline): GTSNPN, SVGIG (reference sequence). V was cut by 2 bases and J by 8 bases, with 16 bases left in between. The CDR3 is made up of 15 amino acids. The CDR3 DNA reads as TGTGCCTGGAGTAGAAACAGGGCGTTGGATTCACCCCTCCACTTT. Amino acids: CAWSRNRALDSPLHF.

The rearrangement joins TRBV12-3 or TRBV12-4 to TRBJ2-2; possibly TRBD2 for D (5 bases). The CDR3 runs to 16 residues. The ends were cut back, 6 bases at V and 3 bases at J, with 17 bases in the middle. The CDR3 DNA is TGTGCCAGCAGCCCCGGCCTAAACGGGGACACCGGGGAGCTGTTTTTT. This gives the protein CASSPGLNGDTGELFF.